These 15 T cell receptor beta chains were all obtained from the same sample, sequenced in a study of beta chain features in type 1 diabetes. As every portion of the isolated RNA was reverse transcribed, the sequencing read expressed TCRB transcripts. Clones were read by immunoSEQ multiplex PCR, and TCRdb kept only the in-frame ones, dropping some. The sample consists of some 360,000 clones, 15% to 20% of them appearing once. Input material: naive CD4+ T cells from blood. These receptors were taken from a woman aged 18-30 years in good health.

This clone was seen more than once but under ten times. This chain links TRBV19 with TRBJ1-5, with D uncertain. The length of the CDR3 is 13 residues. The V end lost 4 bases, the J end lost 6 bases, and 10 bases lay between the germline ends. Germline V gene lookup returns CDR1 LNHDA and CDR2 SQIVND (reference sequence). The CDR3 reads CASSRTGSQPQHF. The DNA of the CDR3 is TGTGCCAGTAGTAGGACGGGGAGTCAGCCCCAGCATTTT. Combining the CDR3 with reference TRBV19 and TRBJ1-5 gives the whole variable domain DGGITQSPKYLFRKEGQNVTLSCEQNLNHDAMYWYRQDPGQGLRLIYYSQIVNDFQKGDIAEGYSVSREKKESFPLTVTSAQKNPTAFYLCASSRTGSQPQHFGDGTRLSIL.

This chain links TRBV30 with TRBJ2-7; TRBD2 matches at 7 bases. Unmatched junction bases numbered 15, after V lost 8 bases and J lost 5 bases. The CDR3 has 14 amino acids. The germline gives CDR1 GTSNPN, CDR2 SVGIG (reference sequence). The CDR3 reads CALWFRTSGNEQYF. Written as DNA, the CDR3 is TGTGCCCTTTGGTTCCGGACTAGTGGGAACGAGCAGTACTTC. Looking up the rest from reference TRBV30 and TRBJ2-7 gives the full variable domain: SQTIHQWPATLVQPVGSPLSLECTVEGTSNPNLYWYRQAAGRGLQLLFYSVGIGQISSEVPQNLSASRPQDRQFILSSKKLLLSDSGFYLCALWFRTSGNEQYFGPGTRLTVT.

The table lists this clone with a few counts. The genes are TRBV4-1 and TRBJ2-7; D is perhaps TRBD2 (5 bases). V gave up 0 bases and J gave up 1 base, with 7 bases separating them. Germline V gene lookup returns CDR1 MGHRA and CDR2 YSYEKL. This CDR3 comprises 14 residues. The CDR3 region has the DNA TGCGCCAGCAGCCAAGATTGGAGGTCCTACGAGCAGTACTTC. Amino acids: CASSQDWRSYEQYF.

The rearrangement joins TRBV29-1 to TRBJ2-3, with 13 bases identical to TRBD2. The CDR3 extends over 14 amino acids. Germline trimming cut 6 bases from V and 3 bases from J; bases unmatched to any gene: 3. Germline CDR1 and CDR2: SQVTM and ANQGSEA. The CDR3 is CSVGLAGVTDTQYF. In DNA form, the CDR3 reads TGCAGCGTCGGACTAGCGGGAGTGACAGATACGCAGTATTTT.

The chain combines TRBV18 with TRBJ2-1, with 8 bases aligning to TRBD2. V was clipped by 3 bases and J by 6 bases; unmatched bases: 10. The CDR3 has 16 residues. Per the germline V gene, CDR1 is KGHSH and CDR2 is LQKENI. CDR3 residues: CASSPSAGGAFNEQFF. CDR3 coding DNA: TGTGCCAGCTCACCCTCCGCCGGGGGGGCATTCAATGAGCAGTTCTTC.

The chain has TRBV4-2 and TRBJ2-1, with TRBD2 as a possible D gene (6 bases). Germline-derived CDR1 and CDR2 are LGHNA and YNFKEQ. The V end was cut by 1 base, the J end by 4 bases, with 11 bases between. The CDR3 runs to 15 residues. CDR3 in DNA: TGTGCCAGCAGCCAAGCGCGGGAACTTTACAATGAGCAGTTCTTC. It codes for CASSQARELYNEQFF.

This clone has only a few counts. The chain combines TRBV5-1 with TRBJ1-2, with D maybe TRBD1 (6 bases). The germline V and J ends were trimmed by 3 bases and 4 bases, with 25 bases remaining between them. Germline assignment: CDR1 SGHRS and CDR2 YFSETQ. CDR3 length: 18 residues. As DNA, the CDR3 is TGCGCCAGCAGCTGGGGCCAGGGGTTTGCCCCAGGGACCTATGGCTACACCTTC. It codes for CASSWGQGFAPGTYGYTF.

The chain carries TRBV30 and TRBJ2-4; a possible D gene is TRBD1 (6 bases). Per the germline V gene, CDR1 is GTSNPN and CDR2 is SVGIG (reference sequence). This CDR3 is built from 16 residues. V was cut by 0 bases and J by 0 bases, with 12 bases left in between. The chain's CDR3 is CAWSVGAGVAKNIQYF. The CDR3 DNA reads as TGTGCCTGGAGTGTGGGGGCAGGGGTAGCCAAAAACATTCAGTACTTC.

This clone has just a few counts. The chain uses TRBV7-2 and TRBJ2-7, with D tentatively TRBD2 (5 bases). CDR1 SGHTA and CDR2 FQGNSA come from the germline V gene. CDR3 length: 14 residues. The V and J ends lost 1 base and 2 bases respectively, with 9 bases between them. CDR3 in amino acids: CASSLGGKPYEQYF. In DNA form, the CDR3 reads TGTGCCAGCAGCTTAGGAGGGAAGCCCTACGAGCAGTACTTC.

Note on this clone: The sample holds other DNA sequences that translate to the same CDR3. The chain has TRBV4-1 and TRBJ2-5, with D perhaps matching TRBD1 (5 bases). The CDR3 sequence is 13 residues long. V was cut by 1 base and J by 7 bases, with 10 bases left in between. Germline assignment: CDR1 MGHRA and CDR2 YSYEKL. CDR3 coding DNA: TGCGCCAGCAGCCAAGGGGGCCAGGGGACCCAGTACTTC. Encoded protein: CASSQGGQGTQYF.

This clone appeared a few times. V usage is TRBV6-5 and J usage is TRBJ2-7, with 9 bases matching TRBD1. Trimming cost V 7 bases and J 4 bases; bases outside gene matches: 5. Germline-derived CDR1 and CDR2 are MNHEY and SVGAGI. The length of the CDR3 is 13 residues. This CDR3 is CASTSGTGYEQYF. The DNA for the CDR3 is TGTGCCAGCACCTCCGGGACAGGGTACGAGCAGTACTTC.

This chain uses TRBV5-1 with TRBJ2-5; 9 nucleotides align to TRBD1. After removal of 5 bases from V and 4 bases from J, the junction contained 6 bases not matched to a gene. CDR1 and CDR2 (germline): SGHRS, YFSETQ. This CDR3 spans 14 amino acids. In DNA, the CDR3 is TGCGCCAGCAGGCCACAGGGGGCGGGAGAGACCCAGTACTTC. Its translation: CASRPQGAGETQYF.

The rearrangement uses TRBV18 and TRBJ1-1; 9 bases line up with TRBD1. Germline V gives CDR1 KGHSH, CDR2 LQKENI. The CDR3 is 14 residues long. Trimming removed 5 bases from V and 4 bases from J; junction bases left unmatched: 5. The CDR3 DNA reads TGTGCCAGCTCATCACAGGGGGCGGTCACTGAAGCTTTCTTT. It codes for CASSSQGAVTEAFF.

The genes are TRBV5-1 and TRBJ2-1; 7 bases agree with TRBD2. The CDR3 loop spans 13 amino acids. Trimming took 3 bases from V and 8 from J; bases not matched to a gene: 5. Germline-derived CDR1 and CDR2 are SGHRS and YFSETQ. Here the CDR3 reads CASSSPRGDEQFF. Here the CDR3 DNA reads TGCGCCAGCAGCTCCCCCCGGGGGGATGAGCAGTTCTTC.

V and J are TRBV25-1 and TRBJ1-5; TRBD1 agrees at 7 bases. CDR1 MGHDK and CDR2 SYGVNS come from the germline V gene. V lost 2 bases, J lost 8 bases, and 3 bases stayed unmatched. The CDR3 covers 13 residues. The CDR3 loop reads CASSEPGGEPQHF. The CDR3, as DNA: TGTGCCAGCAGTGAACCAGGGGGTGAGCCCCAGCATTTT.